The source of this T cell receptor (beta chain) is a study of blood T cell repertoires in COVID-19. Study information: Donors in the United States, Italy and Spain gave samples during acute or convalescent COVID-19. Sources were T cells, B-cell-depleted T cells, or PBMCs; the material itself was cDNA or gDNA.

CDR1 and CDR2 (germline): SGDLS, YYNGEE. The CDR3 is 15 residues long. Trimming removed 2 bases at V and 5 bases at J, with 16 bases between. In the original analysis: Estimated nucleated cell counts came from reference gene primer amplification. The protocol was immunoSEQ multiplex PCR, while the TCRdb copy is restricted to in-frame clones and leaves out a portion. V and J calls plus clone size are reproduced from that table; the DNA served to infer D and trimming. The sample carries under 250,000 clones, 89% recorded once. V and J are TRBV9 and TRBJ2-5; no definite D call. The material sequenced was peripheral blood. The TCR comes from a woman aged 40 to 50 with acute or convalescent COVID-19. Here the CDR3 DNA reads TGTGCCAGCAGCGTGTCGAACGAGGCTAGGGAGACCCAGTACTTC. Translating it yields CASSVSNEARETQYF.